This T cell receptor beta chain was obtained from a study of CD8+ T cells in alopecia areata. Overall study results and limits: Scalp clonality dropped significantly under tofacitinib, as did expanded CD8+ top-100 clones.

Details on this clone: Its antigen remains unidentified.

Noted treatment: oral pan-JAK inhibitor, 5-10 mg twice daily. V was shortened by 0 bases and J by 0 bases, with 14 bases between the two germline ends. CDR1 and CDR2 from the germline V gene are SGHRS and YFSETQ. This CDR3 spans 17 amino acids. Sequencing used cDNA as its template, made by extracting RNA and reverse transcribing it. The repertoire was sequenced with immunoSEQ multiplex PCR; TCRdb's copy has only in-frame clones and lacks some. The data show over 200,000 clones, around 65% seen once. The receptor's source is a human donor with alopecia areata. The sequencing used CD4+ T cells sorted from blood, collected at week 4, from a patient treated with tofacitinib. This sequence joins TRBV5-1 and TRBJ2-3, with D unresolved. CDR3 DNA: TGCGCCAGCAGCTTGGCCCTTCTACCTACTAGCACAGATACGCAGTATTTT. Protein product: CASSLALLPTSTDTQYF.